This passage covers 21 T cell receptor beta chains from one sample sequenced in a study of blood T cell repertoires in COVID-19. Assay: immunoSEQ multiplex PCR; the TCRdb copy retains only in-frame clones and omits some. The profile covers more than 60,000 clones, with roughly 86% appearing a single time and about 21% taken by the ten largest. What was sequenced was peripheral blood. Receptors originate from a woman aged 50 to 60 with active or convalescent COVID-19.

This sequence joins TRBV5-1 and TRBJ2-3; TRBD2 matches 8 bases. The trim removed 4 bases at V and 6 bases at J, leaving 7 bases unmatched. This CDR3 spans 14 amino acids. The V gene's germline CDR1 is SGHRS and CDR2 YFSETQ. The CDR3 bases are TGCGCCAGCAGCCCCAGCGGGAGAGCGGATACGCAGTATTTT. Protein sequence: CASSPSGRADTQYF.

This chain uses TRBV3-1 (or the pseudogene TRBV3-2) with TRBJ2-1; 8 nucleotides agree with TRBD2. J gave up 0 bases and V 2 bases, and 21 bases lay outside the gene matches. The germline V gene has CDR1 LGHDT and CDR2 YNNKEL (reference sequence). There are 22 residues in the CDR3. The CDR3 protein is CASSQIGVLAGGGGSSYNEQFF. CDR3 DNA: TGTGCCAGCAGCCAAATCGGGGTCTTGGCGGGAGGAGGGGGGAGCTCCTACAATGAGCAGTTCTTC.

Note on this clone: At one end, the junction sequence differs from germline, possibly due to a read error. The rearrangement joins TRBV7-7 to TRBJ2-1, with 11 bases lining up with TRBD2. The V gene's germline CDR1 is SSHAT and CDR2 FNYEAQ (reference sequence). The CDR3 is made up of 16 amino acids. CDR3 bases: TGTGCTAGCAGCCCGACTAGCGGGAACGAGGGCTTTGAGCAGTTCTTC. Translated, it gives CASSPTSGNEGFEQFF.

Of note for this clone: Its ends do not fully match the called genes, so a read error is possible. Other DNA sequences in this sample translate to the same CDR3. The CDR3 is CASSSQRNTGELFF. The CDR3 bases are TGTGCCAGCAGCTCTCAGCGTAACACCGGGGAACTGTTTTTT. The chain is built from TRBV7-3 and TRBJ2-2; perhaps TRBD2 as D (5 bases). There are 14 residues in the CDR3. From germline, CDR1 is SGHTA and CDR2 FQGTGA.

The gene calls are TRBV4-1 and TRBJ2-2; 7 nucleotides match TRBD1. The germline gives CDR1 MGHRA, CDR2 YSYEKL. The CDR3 is 17 residues long. With 7 bases clipped from V and 2 bases from J, the junction kept 13 bases outside the gene matches. In DNA, the CDR3 is TGCGCCAGCACGACCCCGGACAGGCACCCAAACACCGGGGAGCTGTTTTTT. Protein sequence: CASTTPDRHPNTGELFF.

V and J are TRBV13 and TRBJ2-2; tentative D call: TRBD2 (5 bases). The V gene lost 5 bases and the J gene lost 0 bases, with 19 bases spanning the gap. CDR1 is PRHDT and CDR2 is FYEKMQ in the germline V gene (reference sequence). The length of the CDR3 is 18 residues. The CDR3 nucleotides are TGTGCCAGCAGCCCCGGGCTTTGGGAGTCCACGAACACCGGGGAGCTGTTTTTT. Its protein is CASSPGLWESTNTGELFF.

The chain is built from TRBV12-3 or TRBV12-4 and TRBJ1-1; D unclear. The CDR3 sequence is 13 residues long. Trimming removed 7 bases at V and 0 bases at J, with 9 bases between. The CDR3 DNA is TGTGCCAGCATAAAGGGAGTGAACACTGAAGCTTTCTTT. Translating it yields CASIKGVNTEAFF.

V gene TRBV20-1 combines with J gene TRBJ2-7; 7 bases agree with TRBD1. The CDR3 length is 15 residues. The V gene end was trimmed by 3 bases and the J gene end by 5 bases; junction bases not matched to a gene: 13. The germline CDR1 and CDR2 sequences are DFQATT and SNEGSKA (reference sequence). The chain's CDR3 is CSASGIGAGGNEQYF. CDR3 coding DNA: TGCAGTGCTAGTGGAATCGGGGCAGGGGGTAACGAGCAGTACTTC.

The chain has TRBV4-1 and TRBJ2-7, with D possibly matching TRBD1 (5 bases). V lost 6 bases, J lost 1 base, and 13 bases lay in between. Per the germline V gene, CDR1 is MGHRA and CDR2 is YSYEKL. The CDR3 is made up of 14 amino acids. The CDR3 region has the DNA TGCGCCAGCAGTCGGTCGACAGATTCCTACGAGCAGTACTTC. This sequence encodes CASSRSTDSYEQYF.

CDR3 region: CAWLHDRGGEQYF. Written as DNA, the CDR3 is TGTGCCTGGTTACATGACAGGGGTGGCGAGCAGTACTTC. The genes are TRBV30 and TRBJ2-7, with 8 bases aligning to TRBD1. There are 13 residues in the CDR3. Germline V gene lookup returns CDR1 GTSNPN and CDR2 SVGIG (reference sequence). Germline trimming cut 5 bases from V and 6 bases from J; bases unmatched to any gene: 9.

This clone was picked up one time. The V and J genes are TRBV6-6 and TRBJ1-5; possibly TRBD1 for D (5 bases). Between the trimmed V and J ends, which lost 2 bases and 7 bases, there was a span of 15 bases. CDR1 and CDR2 (germline): MNHNY, SVGAGI (reference sequence). This CDR3 is 15 amino acids long. Here the CDR3 reads CASSYDQRGLQPQHF. The CDR3 DNA follows: TGTGCCAGCAGTTACGACCAAAGGGGATTGCAGCCCCAGCATTTT.

This clone came up a few times. The chain recombines TRBV27 with TRBJ1-2; tentatively, D is TRBD1 (5 bases). Germline-derived CDR1 and CDR2 are MNHEY and SMNVEV (reference sequence). Trimming shortened V by 4 bases and J by 7 bases, and 16 bases separated the two germline ends. This CDR3 has 14 amino acids. The CDR3 reads CASSSAFGGTGYTF. CDR3 bases: TGTGCCAGCAGTTCGGCTTTCGGGGGGACTGGCTACACCTTC.

In this sample, this clone turned up a few times. The chain carries TRBV2 and TRBJ1-6; tentatively, D is TRBD1 (5 bases). The CDR3 totals 12 residues. The V end was cut by 6 bases, the J end by 13 bases, with 13 bases between. Germline V gene data show CDR1 as SNHLY and CDR2 as FYNNEI. The CDR3, as DNA: TGTGCCAGCAGCAGGGTTGAGGAGCCCCTCCACTTT. Translation: CASSRVEEPLHF. The full variable domain, completed using reference TRBV2 and TRBJ1-6, is EPEVTQTPSHQVTQMGQEVILRCVPISNHLYFYWYRQILGQKVEFLVSFYNNEISEKSEIFDDQFSVERPDGSNFTLKIRSTKLEDSAMYFCASSRVEEPLHFGNGTRLTVT.

V gene TRBV5-6 combines with J gene TRBJ1-1; D call uncertain. The ends were cut back, 1 base at V and 1 base at J, with 8 bases in the middle. The CDR3 has 14 residues. Germline V gives CDR1 SGHDT, CDR2 YYEEEE. The CDR3 sequence is CASSLKSGNTEAFF. For the CDR3, the DNA is TGTGCCAGCAGCTTGAAAAGCGGGAACACTGAAGCTTTCTTT.

The V call is TRBV9, the J call TRBJ1-1; D call uncertain. CDR3 size: 13 residues. Trimming took off 4 bases at V and 1 base at J, with 8 bases between the two ends. Germline values: CDR1 SGDLS, CDR2 YYNGEE. CDR3 coding DNA: TGTGCCAGCAGCCCCCCCTCGAACACTGAAGCTTTCTTT. Translated, it gives CASSPPSNTEAFF.

The chain carries TRBV29-1 and TRBJ1-2; 9 bases line up with TRBD1. The trim removed 6 bases at V and 4 bases at J, leaving 15 bases unmatched. CDR1 and CDR2 (germline): SQVTM, ANQGSEA. The length of the CDR3 is 16 residues. The CDR3 region is CSVTLGQGIWGYGYTF. DNA of the CDR3: TGCAGCGTGACCTTGGGACAGGGTATTTGGGGCTATGGCTACACCTTC.

This chain uses TRBV9 with TRBJ2-7, with D tentatively TRBD1 (6 bases). The CDR3 is made up of 14 amino acids. V lost 0 bases and J 3 bases, leaving 10 bases between the germline ends. The germline V gene has CDR1 SGDLS and CDR2 YYNGEE. CDR3 sequence: CASSVAGAGYEQYF. As DNA, the CDR3 is TGTGCCAGCAGCGTAGCAGGGGCAGGCTACGAGCAGTACTTC.

The chain is built from TRBV19 and TRBJ2-1; TRBD2 aligns across 12 bases. The CDR3 covers 16 residues. The ends lost 3 bases at V and 9 bases at J; junction bases unmatched: 9. CDR1 is LNHDA, CDR2 SQIVND, per germline (reference sequence). As DNA, the CDR3 is TGTGCCAGTAGTATGGGGAGACTAGCGGGAGTTGTTGAGCAGTTCTTC. This sequence encodes CASSMGRLAGVVEQFF.

V gene TRBV10-3 combines with J gene TRBJ2-3, with a tentative D call TRBD1 (6 bases). The CDR3 length is 15 residues. V dropped 10 bases and J dropped 2 bases, with 19 bases sitting between them. The germline CDR1 and CDR2 sequences are ENHRY and SYGVKD. CDR3 region: CATGSGTQITDTQYF. The CDR3 nucleotides are TGTGCCACCGGGTCCGGGACACAGATCACAGATACGCAGTATTTT.

The chain uses TRBV7-2 and TRBJ2-5, with TRBD1 as a possible D gene (5 bases). CDR3 length: 15 residues. Germline V CDR1 and CDR2: SGHTA, FQGNSA. V shed 0 bases and J shed 4 bases, with 12 bases lying between them. The CDR3 loop is CASSLARGVGETQYF. CDR3 DNA sequence: TGTGCCAGCAGCTTAGCTAGGGGCGTGGGAGAGACCCAGTACTTC.

The chain employs TRBV19 and TRBJ1-2; TRBD1 aligns across 8 bases. The V segment lost 3 bases and the J segment 2 bases; nucleotides outside the gene matches: 5. This CDR3 region has 15 residues. Germline V lookup: CDR1 LNHDA, CDR2 SQIVND (reference sequence). CDR3 DNA sequence: TGTGCCAGTAGTATCCAGCCAGGGGGCAACTATGGCTACACCTTC. This gives the protein CASSIQPGGNYGYTF.